The 10 T cell receptor beta chains below were found in one sample sequenced in a study of blood T cell repertoires in COVID-19. Clones were read by immunoSEQ multiplex PCR, and TCRdb kept only the in-frame ones, dropping some. Found here are 130,000 to 150,000 clones, about four fifths of them singletons; the top ten hold approximately 3.5%. The sequenced sample was peripheral blood. The receptors originated from a man in his 70s who had recovered from COVID-19.

J is TRBJ2-7 and V is TRBV3-1 (or the pseudogene TRBV3-2), with 13 bases identical to TRBD2. Germline V CDR1 and CDR2: LGHDT, YNNKEL (reference sequence). After removal of 4 bases from V and 4 bases from J, the junction contained 10 bases not matched to a gene. This CDR3 has 17 residues. The CDR3 protein is CASSPPAGTSGTYEQYF. DNA of the CDR3: TGTGCCAGCAGCCCGCCGGCCGGGACTAGCGGGACGTACGAGCAGTACTTC.

The chain carries TRBV5-1 and TRBJ2-5, with D maybe TRBD1 (7 bases). The V end was cut by 0 bases, the J end by 4 bases, with 10 bases between. Germline V gene lookup returns CDR1 SGHRS and CDR2 YFSETQ. This CDR3 has 14 residues. CDR3 amino acids: CASSLVQGGETQYF. CDR3 DNA sequence: TGCGCCAGCAGCTTGGTGCAGGGGGGAGAGACCCAGTACTTC.

The genes are TRBV4-1 and TRBJ2-1; 11 nucleotides agree with TRBD2. This CDR3 has 14 amino acids. J gave up 8 bases and V 7 bases, and 7 bases lay outside the gene matches. Germline CDR1 and CDR2: MGHRA and YSYEKL. CDR3 sequence: CASTLAGGADEQFF. The CDR3 region has the DNA TGCGCCAGCACCTTAGCGGGAGGGGCAGATGAGCAGTTCTTC.

The chain combines TRBV18 with TRBJ2-1; TRBD2 agrees at 7 bases. The CDR3 spans 17 residues. Germline V CDR1 and CDR2: KGHSH, LQKENI. Trimming took 3 bases from V and 5 from J; bases not matched to a gene: 13. The CDR3 bases are TGTGCCAGCTCACCTTCTCGCTGGCGGGAGAAGGACAATGAGCAGTTCTTC. Its protein is CASSPSRWREKDNEQFF.

Concerning this clone itself: Distinct nucleotide sequences in the sample also encode this CDR3. The rearrangement links TRBV9 to TRBJ2-1, with D possibly matching TRBD2 (6 bases). The V end lost 2 bases, the J end lost 1 base, and 10 bases lay between the germline ends. The CDR3 runs to 15 residues. Germline CDR1 and CDR2: SGDLS and YYNGEE. The CDR3 spells CASSVSGSSYNEQFF. The CDR3 DNA reads TGTGCCAGCAGCGTCTCCGGGAGTTCCTACAATGAGCAGTTCTTC.

The genes are TRBV10-3 and TRBJ1-2; D might be TRBD1 (5 bases). The V end lost 1 base, the J end lost 3 bases, and 9 bases lay between the germline ends. CDR3 length: 14 amino acids. Germline CDR1 ENHRY, CDR2 SYGVKD. For the CDR3, the DNA is TGTGCCATCAGTGAGTGGGGGGAGGACTATGGCTACACCTTC. Protein: CAISEWGEDYGYTF.

The chain links TRBV7-8 to TRBJ2-2; a weak D match, TRBD1 (6 bases). The CDR3 spans 14 residues. The ends were cut back, 4 bases at V and 7 bases at J, with 13 bases in the middle. CDR1 SGHVS and CDR2 FQNEAQ come from the germline V gene. The CDR3, as DNA: TGTGCCAGCAGCTATGGACAGACGGGCGGGGAGCTGTTTTTT. This encodes CASSYGQTGGELFF.

This sequence joins TRBV5-1 and TRBJ1-1; D perhaps matches TRBD1 (6 bases). Germline CDR1 is SGHRS and CDR2 is YFSETQ. V gave up 4 bases and J gave up 0 bases, with 10 bases separating them. This CDR3 contains 14 residues. The CDR3 region is CASSEDSLNTEAFF. In DNA, the CDR3 is TGCGCCAGCAGCGAGGACAGCTTGAACACTGAAGCTTTCTTT.

The chain employs TRBV19 and TRBJ1-4; tentative D call: TRBD1 (6 bases). Germline V CDR1 and CDR2: LNHDA, SQIVND (reference sequence). Trimming took 10 bases from V and 8 from J, leaving 14 bases between them. The CDR3 is 12 amino acids. The CDR3 region is CATKGEREKLFF. CDR3 sequence (DNA): TGTGCCACAAAGGGGGAAAGGGAAAAACTGTTTTTT.

The V call is TRBV7-2, the J call TRBJ2-1; D uncertain. Germline CDR1 SGHTA, CDR2 FQGNSA. The CDR3 runs to 14 residues. The V gene lost 0 bases and the J gene lost 12 bases, with 15 bases spanning the gap. Here the CDR3 DNA reads TGTGCCAGCAGCTTAGCGTCCGACTCCCTGGGGCAGTTCTTC. Translating it yields CASSLASDSLGQFF.